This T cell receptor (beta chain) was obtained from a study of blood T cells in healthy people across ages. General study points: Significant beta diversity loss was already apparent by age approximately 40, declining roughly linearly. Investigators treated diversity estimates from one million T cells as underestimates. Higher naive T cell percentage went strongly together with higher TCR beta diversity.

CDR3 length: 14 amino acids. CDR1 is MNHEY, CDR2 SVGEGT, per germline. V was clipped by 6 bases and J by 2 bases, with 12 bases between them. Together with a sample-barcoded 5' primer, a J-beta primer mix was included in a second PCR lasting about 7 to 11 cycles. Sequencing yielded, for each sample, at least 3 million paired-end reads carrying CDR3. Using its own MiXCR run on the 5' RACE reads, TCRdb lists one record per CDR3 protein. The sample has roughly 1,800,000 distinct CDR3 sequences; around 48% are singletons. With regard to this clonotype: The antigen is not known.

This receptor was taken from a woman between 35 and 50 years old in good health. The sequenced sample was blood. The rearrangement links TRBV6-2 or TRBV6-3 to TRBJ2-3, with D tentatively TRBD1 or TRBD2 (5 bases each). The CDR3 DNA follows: TGTGCCAGCAGGAGGGACGGACTCACAGATACGCAGTATTTT. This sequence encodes CASRRDGLTDTQYF.